Below, one T cell receptor (beta chain) is given with its context. The data are from a study of blood T cell repertoires in COVID-19. Background on the study: The study drew acute and convalescent COVID-19 samples from the United States, Italy and Spain. PBMCs, B-cell-depleted T cells, or T cells provided the cDNA or gDNA that made up the material.

Authors' processing steps: Scientists estimated how many nucleated cells there were by amplifying reference gene primers. Sequencing used immunoSEQ multiplex PCR; TCRdb keeps in-frame clones, though not all of them. V and J calls and clone size follow that table, whereas D and trimming were derived from the DNA. This sample has tens of thousands of clones; roughly 79% occur once, and the top ten carry about a sixth. V lost 4 bases to trimming and J lost 3 bases; unmatched junction nucleotides: 5. Germline V lookup: CDR1 SGHNT, CDR2 YENEEA. CDR3 length: 14 residues. Specimen: peripheral blood. The TCR sequence derives from a human donor in a cohort sampled during active COVID-19. The chain uses TRBV11-3 and TRBJ2-5; 7 bases match TRBD1. DNA of the CDR3: TGTGCCAGCAGCTCAAAGACAGGGAAAGAGACCCAGTACTTC. Its translation is CASSSKTGKETQYF.